Following are 20 T cell receptor beta chains from one sample sequenced in a study of OX40 agonist ivuxolimab in advanced cancers. Sequencing was performed with immunoSEQ multiplex PCR; in TCRdb, only in-frame clones are kept and a portion is missing. The profile covers 19,000 or so clones, with roughly 85% appearing a single time and around 20% taken by the ten largest. Sequenced material: CD4+ or CD8+ T cells sorted from blood, taken in a trial of the OX40 agonist ivuxolimab. These receptors were taken from an adult with an advanced solid tumor such as melanoma, head and neck, liver or kidney cancer.

The chain is built from TRBV6-5 and TRBJ1-2; a possible D gene is TRBD1 (5 bases). The CDR3 is made up of 13 amino acids. Trimming took off 0 bases at V and 13 bases at J, with 15 bases between the two ends. The germline V gene encodes CDR1 MNHEY and CDR2 SVGAGI. The CDR3 spells CASSYSEGPGPTF. CDR3 DNA: TGTGCCAGCAGTTACTCTGAGGGGCCAGGACCCACCTTC.

The genes are TRBV6-5 and TRBJ2-5; 10 positions match TRBD1. Looked up from germline, CDR1 is MNHEY and CDR2 is SVGAGI. The CDR3 length is 15 residues. V lost 0 bases and J lost 5; bases outside the gene matches: 3. As DNA, the CDR3 is TGTGCCAGCAGTTACTCAGGACAGGGGGGGGAGACCCAGTACTTC. This translates into CASSYSGQGGETQYF.

The chain joins TRBV2 to TRBJ1-5; TRBD1 is a possible D gene (6 bases). The CDR3 has 16 amino acids. Trimming stripped 6 bases from V and 0 bases from J, with 15 bases between. Germline CDR1 SNHLY, CDR2 FYNNEI. DNA for the CDR3: TGTGCCAGCAGGAATCCGACAGGAGTTAGCAATCAGCCCCAGCATTTT. Residues: CASRNPTGVSNQPQHF.

The V gene is TRBV9, the J gene TRBJ2-3, with TRBD2 matching 8 bases. This CDR3 is built from 18 residues. Germline values: CDR1 SGDLS, CDR2 YYNGEE. V lost 4 bases, J lost 4 bases, and 17 bases stayed unmatched. The CDR3 bases are TGTGCCAGCAGCCCACGAGCAGGGCTAGCGGGTATAGCAGATACGCAGTATTTT. Translated, it gives CASSPRAGLAGIADTQYF.

This chain links TRBV25-1 with TRBJ1-2; no reliable D call. Germline CDR1 is MGHDK and CDR2 is SYGVNS. CDR3 length: 14 amino acids. V was shortened by 4 bases and J by 4 bases, with 13 bases between the two germline ends. CDR3 residues: CASSAEDIPYGYTF. For the CDR3, the DNA is TGTGCCAGCAGTGCGGAAGACATCCCCTATGGCTACACCTTC.

The chain recombines TRBV7-8 with TRBJ2-7; the match to TRBD2 covers 14 bases. Germline V lookup: CDR1 SGHVS, CDR2 FQNEAQ. The CDR3 sequence is 18 residues long. With 5 bases clipped from V and 3 bases from J, the junction kept 12 bases outside the gene matches. CDR3 amino acids: CASSPGTSGRILRYEQYF. Here the CDR3 DNA reads TGTGCCAGCAGCCCCGGGACTAGCGGGAGAATCCTTCGCTACGAGCAGTACTTC. Together with reference TRBV7-8 and TRBJ2-7, the CDR3 gives the full variable domain: GAGVSQSPRYKVAKRGQDVALRCDPISGHVSLFWYQQALGQGPEFLTYFQNEAQLDKSGLPSDRFFAERPEGSVSTLKIQRTQQEDSAVYLCASSPGTSGRILRYEQYFGPGTRLTVT.

The chain employs TRBV7-9 and TRBJ2-2; D unclear. CDR1 is SEHNR, CDR2 FQNEAQ, per germline (reference sequence). V was shortened by 6 bases and J by 7 bases, with 6 bases between the two germline ends. The CDR3 loop spans 11 amino acids. CDR3 amino acids: CASRRYGELFF. The DNA for the CDR3 is TGTGCCAGCAGGCGATACGGGGAGCTGTTTTTT.

This clone showed up just once. The chain has TRBV30 and TRBJ2-5, with unresolved D. CDR1 and CDR2 (germline): GTSNPN, SVGIG (reference sequence). The CDR3 is 11 residues long. V lost 2 bases, J lost 0 bases, and 1 base lay in between. In DNA, the CDR3 is TGTGCCTGGAGTTACCAAGAGACCCAGTACTTC. Translating gives CAWSYQETQYF.

This clone came up once. V usage is TRBV9 and J usage is TRBJ2-7, with D tentatively TRBD1 (5 bases). The CDR3 has 16 residues. V shed 0 bases and J shed 2 bases, with 15 bases lying between them. Germline lookup yields CDR1 SGDLS and CDR2 YYNGEE. This CDR3 is CASSVGGVAYPYEQYF. DNA of the CDR3: TGTGCCAGCAGCGTAGGGGGCGTAGCTTACCCCTACGAGCAGTACTTC. Using reference TRBV9 and TRBJ2-7 for the parts outside the CDR3, the full variable domain is DSGVTQTPKHLITATGQRVTLRCSPRSGDLSVYWYQQSLDQGLQFLIQYYNGEERAKGNILERFSAQQFPDLHSELNLSSLELGDSALYFCASSVGGVAYPYEQYFGPGTRLTVT.

This chain connects TRBV5-5 to TRBJ1-5; TRBD1 aligns across 7 bases. The CDR3 has 18 residues. V shed 4 bases and J 0 bases; nucleotides not matched to a gene: 13. Germline CDR1 and CDR2: SGHKS and YYEKEE (reference sequence). CDR3 protein: CASSPDYRGPYSNQPQHF. The CDR3 nucleotides are TGTGCCAGCAGCCCCGATTACAGGGGACCCTATAGCAATCAGCCCCAGCATTTT.

Here the CDR3 DNA reads TGCAGCGCACCGGGACAGGGGAACACCGGGGAGCTGTTTTTT. It encodes CSAPGQGNTGELFF. The rearrangement joins TRBV29-1 to TRBJ2-2; TRBD1 matches at 9 bases. This CDR3 contains 14 residues. V gave up 7 bases and J gave up 1 base; unmatched junction bases: 4. Germline V gene lookup returns CDR1 SQVTM and CDR2 ANQGSEA.

The chain is built from TRBV4-3 and TRBJ1-1; maybe TRBD1 (6 bases). The CDR3 loop spans 14 amino acids. Per the germline V gene, CDR1 is LGHNA and CDR2 is YSLEER. The ends were cut back, 5 bases at V and 2 bases at J, with 12 bases in the middle. The CDR3 DNA follows: TGCGCCAGCAGCACAAGGACAGAAAACACTGAAGCTTTCTTT. Amino acids: CASSTRTENTEAFF.

This rearrangement joins TRBV27 to TRBJ2-7; D unclear. The germline gives CDR1 MNHEY, CDR2 SMNVEV (reference sequence). Trimming removed 7 bases from V and 1 base from J, with 17 bases in between. The CDR3 covers 15 residues. The chain's CDR3 is CASNSREGLSYEQYF. CDR3 DNA sequence: TGTGCCAGCAATTCTCGAGAAGGGCTATCCTACGAGCAGTACTTC.

The J gene is TRBJ2-7, the V gene TRBV29-1; possibly TRBD1 for D (6 bases). CDR1 is SQVTM and CDR2 is ANQGSEA in the germline V gene. V shed 6 bases and J shed 6 bases, with 21 bases lying between them. The CDR3 has 14 amino acids. The CDR3 DNA sequence: TGCAGCGTGAGGAACCTCTCAGGGGCCGGCGAGCAGTACTTC. This sequence encodes CSVRNLSGAGEQYF.

The DNA for the CDR3 is TGTGCCAGCAGCTTAGACAGGGACAATCAGCCCCAGCATTTT. This translates into CASSLDRDNQPQHF. The rearrangement joins TRBV7-9 to TRBJ1-5; maybe TRBD1 (6 bases). The CDR3 is 14 amino acids. V was cut by 1 base and J by 3 bases, with 7 bases left in between. Germline assignment: CDR1 SEHNR and CDR2 FQNEAQ (reference sequence). Supplemented by reference TRBV7-9 and TRBJ1-5, the full variable domain reads DTGVSQNPRHKITKRGQNVTFRCDPISEHNRLYWYRQTLGQGPEFLTYFQNEAQLEKSRLLSDRFSAERPKGSFSTLEIQRTEQGDSAMYLCASSLDRDNQPQHFGDGTRLSIL.

As concerns this clone: A read error may produce the germline difference seen at one junction end. CDR3 region: CASSLEPSGAYNEQFF. The CDR3 DNA sequence: TGTGCTAGCAGCTTAGAACCTAGCGGGGCATACAATGAGCAGTTCTTC. This chain links TRBV7-7 with TRBJ2-1; 9 bases map to TRBD2. This CDR3 has 16 amino acids. The V gene's germline CDR1 is SSHAT and CDR2 FNYEAQ (reference sequence).

The rearrangement joins TRBV2 to TRBJ2-7; D perhaps matches TRBD1 (5 bases). Germline CDR1 and CDR2: SNHLY and FYNNEI. This CDR3 spans 15 amino acids. Trimming stripped 1 base from V and 0 bases from J, with 10 bases between. CDR3 DNA: TGTGCCAGCAGTGAAGGACAGCTGTACTCCTACGAGCAGTACTTC. As protein: CASSEGQLYSYEQYF.

The chain couples TRBV28 to TRBJ1-2; D gene uncertain. CDR1 and CDR2 (germline): MDHEN, SYDVKM. The V gene lost 7 bases and the J gene lost 7 bases, with 22 bases spanning the gap. This CDR3 has 15 amino acids. The CDR3 sequence is CASIPTGRQRSGYTF. DNA of the CDR3: TGTGCCAGCATCCCCACGGGGAGACAAAGGTCTGGCTACACCTTC.

V and J are TRBV10-2 and TRBJ1-1; D gene unclear. Germline V CDR1 and CDR2: WSHSY, SAAADI. With 2 bases removed from V and 0 bases from J, the gap between germline ends came to 13 bases. The CDR3 totals 16 residues. DNA for the CDR3: TGCGCCAGCAGTGAGCCTAGGACGGTAATGAACACTGAAGCTTTCTTT. Its translation is CASSEPRTVMNTEAFF.

This rearrangement joins TRBV4-1 to TRBJ2-7; 8 bases are a match to TRBD1. This CDR3 comprises 15 residues. The germline V gene has CDR1 MGHRA and CDR2 YSYEKL. The ends lost 3 bases at V and 3 bases at J; junction bases unmatched: 7. CDR3 nucleotides: TGCGCCAGCAGCCAGTCAGGGGGCCAGTTCTACGAGCAGTACTTC. Its protein product is CASSQSGGQFYEQYF.